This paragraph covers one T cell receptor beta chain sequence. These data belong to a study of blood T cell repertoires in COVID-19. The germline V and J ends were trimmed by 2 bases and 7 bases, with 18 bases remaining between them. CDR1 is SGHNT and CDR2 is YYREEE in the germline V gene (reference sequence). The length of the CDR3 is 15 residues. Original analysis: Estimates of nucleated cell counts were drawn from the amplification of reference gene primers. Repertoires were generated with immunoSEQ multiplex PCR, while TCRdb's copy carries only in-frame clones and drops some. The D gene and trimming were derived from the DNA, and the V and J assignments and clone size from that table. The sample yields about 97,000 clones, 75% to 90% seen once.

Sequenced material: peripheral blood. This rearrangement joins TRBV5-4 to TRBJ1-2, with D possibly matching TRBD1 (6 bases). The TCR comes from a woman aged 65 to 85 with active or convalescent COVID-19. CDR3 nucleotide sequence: TGTGCCAGCAGCTTCCGGGACACGCCCTCGGGTGGCTACACCTTC. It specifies CASSFRDTPSGGYTF.